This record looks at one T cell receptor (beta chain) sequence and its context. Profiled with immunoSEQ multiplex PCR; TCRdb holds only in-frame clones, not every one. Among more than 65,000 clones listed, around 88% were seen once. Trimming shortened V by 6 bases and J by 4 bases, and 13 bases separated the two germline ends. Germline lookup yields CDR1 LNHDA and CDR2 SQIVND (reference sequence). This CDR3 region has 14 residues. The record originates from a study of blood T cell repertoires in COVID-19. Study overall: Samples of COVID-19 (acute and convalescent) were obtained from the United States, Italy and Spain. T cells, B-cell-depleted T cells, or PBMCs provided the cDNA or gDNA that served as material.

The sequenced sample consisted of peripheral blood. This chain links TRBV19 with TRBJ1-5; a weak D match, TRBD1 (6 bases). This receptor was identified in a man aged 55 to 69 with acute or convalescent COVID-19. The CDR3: CASRQQGMNQPQHF. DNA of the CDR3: TGTGCCAGTAGACAACAGGGTATGAATCAGCCCCAGCATTTT.